The 32 T cell receptor beta chains presented below share a single source sample, sequenced in a study of T cell changes during pregnancy in multiple sclerosis. Sequenced by immunoSEQ multiplex PCR; TCRdb stores in-frame clones only, minus some. In the table there are about 62,000 clones, 70% to 90% of which are singletons. This specimen was peripheral blood, taken in the first trimester of pregnancy. These receptors were collected from a female donor with multiple sclerosis, enrolled in a pregnancy study.

The chain is built from TRBV19 and TRBJ2-5; weak D call: TRBD2 (5 bases). The CDR3 consists of 13 residues. Germline-derived CDR1 and CDR2 are LNHDA and SQIVND (reference sequence). Trimming shortened V by 3 bases and J by 3 bases, and 8 bases separated the two germline ends. CDR3 sequence: CASSMVGEETQYF. CDR3 DNA: TGTGCCAGTAGTATGGTGGGAGAAGAGACCCAGTACTTC.

The J gene is TRBJ2-7, the V gene TRBV6-1; 7 bases are a match to TRBD1. The ends lost 3 bases at V and 4 bases at J; junction bases unmatched: 3. This CDR3 has 13 amino acids. The germline gives CDR1 MNHNS, CDR2 SASEGT. The CDR3 DNA is TGTGCCAGCAGTGACTACAGGGGATACGAGCAGTACTTC. As protein: CASSDYRGYEQYF.

The CDR3, as DNA: TGTGCCAGCAGCTCGTGGACAGGGGGCAATCAGCCCCAGCATTTT. It encodes CASSSWTGGNQPQHF. The rearrangement uses TRBV7-2 and TRBJ1-5; TRBD1 aligns across 9 bases. In germline, CDR1 is SGHTA, CDR2 FQGNSA. J lost 2 bases, V lost 4 bases, and 3 bases had no gene match. CDR3 size: 15 residues.

V usage is TRBV9 and J usage is TRBJ2-7, with TRBD2 matching over 14 bases. Looked up from germline, CDR1 is SGDLS and CDR2 is YYNGEE. The CDR3 has 21 amino acids. V shed 3 bases and J 4 bases; nucleotides not matched to a gene: 21. CDR3 nucleotide sequence: TGTGCCAGCAGCGACCCCCGGATGTGGTCGGGGACTAGCGGGAGTATTTACGAGCAGTACTTC. Translating gives CASSDPRMWSGTSGSIYEQYF.

This clone was counted ten times or more. V and J are TRBV30 and TRBJ1-3; 7 bases fit TRBD1. The V segment lost 0 bases and the J segment 4 bases; nucleotides outside the gene matches: 18. The CDR3 covers 19 residues. Germline lookup yields CDR1 GTSNPN and CDR2 SVGIG (reference sequence). In DNA, the CDR3 is TGTGCCTGGAGTGTAGCCCCCGAAGACAGGGAAGGAACCGGAAACACCATATATTTT. Its translation is CAWSVAPEDREGTGNTIYF.

The chain combines TRBV10-3 with TRBJ1-2, with TRBD1 identical over 7 bases. V shed 3 bases and J 0 bases; nucleotides not matched to a gene: 4. The CDR3 covers 15 residues. Germline V CDR1 and CDR2: ENHRY, SYGVKD. The DNA for the CDR3 is TGTGCCATCAGTGATTCAGGGGGAGCTAACTATGGCTACACCTTC. As protein: CAISDSGGANYGYTF.

V and J are TRBV7-8 and TRBJ2-2, with 12 nucleotides matching TRBD2. This CDR3 has 18 amino acids. Looked up from germline, CDR1 is SGHVS and CDR2 is FQNEAQ. J was trimmed by 4 bases and V by 2 bases; bases with no gene match: 8. The CDR3 protein is CASSLKTSGGTRTGELFF. CDR3 sequence (DNA): TGTGCCAGCAGCTTAAAAACTAGCGGGGGGACCCGCACCGGGGAGCTGTTTTTT.

This clone was recorded once. V gene TRBV28 combines with J gene TRBJ2-5; the D gene is possibly TRBD2 (6 bases). V was clipped by 8 bases and J by 3 bases, with 13 bases between them. The CDR3 runs 13 residues. The germline gives CDR1 MDHEN, CDR2 SYDVKM. The DNA for the CDR3 is TGTGCCAGCTCCCAGCCGGGGGAAGAGACCCAGTACTTC. It codes for CASSQPGEETQYF. Filled out from reference TRBV28 and TRBJ2-5, the complete variable domain reads DVKVTQSSRYLVKRTGEKVFLECVQDMDHENMFWYRQDPGLGLRLIYFSYDVKMKEKGDIPEGYSVSREKKERFSLILESASTNQTSMYLCASSQPGEETQYFGPGTRLLVL.

The J gene is TRBJ1-5, the V gene TRBV7-9; D may be TRBD1 (5 bases). Germline V lookup: CDR1 SEHNR, CDR2 FQNEAQ (reference sequence). This CDR3 is built from 15 residues. Deletions cut 0 bases from V and 4 bases from J, with 10 bases between. The CDR3 DNA is TGTGCCAGCAGCTTAGCGTTGACAGAGAATCAGCCCCAGCATTTT. It specifies CASSLALTENQPQHF.

The rearrangement uses TRBV27 and TRBJ1-5, with 11 positions matching TRBD1. Germline trimming cut 5 bases from V and 9 bases from J; bases unmatched to any gene: 9. The germline CDR1 and CDR2 sequences are MNHEY and SMNVEV (reference sequence). CDR3 size: 15 residues. CDR3 sequence reads: CASSGWTGGGSPQHF. CDR3 DNA sequence: TGTGCCAGCAGTGGGTGGACAGGGGGCGGTTCGCCCCAGCATTTT.

The chain joins TRBV9 to TRBJ2-7; the D gene is possibly TRBD1 (5 bases). Germline V gives CDR1 SGDLS, CDR2 YYNGEE. The V end lost 2 bases, the J end lost 3 bases, and 9 bases lay between the germline ends. This CDR3 is 13 amino acids long. The CDR3 spells CASSVAGNYEQYF. The CDR3 nucleotides are TGTGCCAGCAGCGTTGCAGGGAACTACGAGCAGTACTTC.

The chain couples TRBV2 to TRBJ1-6; a possible D gene is TRBD1 (6 bases). The CDR3 has 14 amino acids. The germline CDR1 and CDR2 sequences are SNHLY and FYNNEI. V shed 10 bases and J shed 9 bases, with 19 bases lying between them. The CDR3 protein is CATYRDPTVSPLHF. The CDR3 DNA sequence: TGTGCCACATACAGGGACCCCACAGTTTCACCCCTCCACTTT.

J is TRBJ1-4 and V is TRBV30; 9 nucleotides agree with TRBD1. Germline CDR1 and CDR2: GTSNPN and SVGIG (reference sequence). The CDR3 loop spans 13 amino acids. V trimming: 5 bases; J trimming: 7 bases; junction bases outside the gene matches: 5. CDR3 in DNA: TGTGCCTGGGCGGGACAGGGAAGTGAAAAACTGTTTTTT. Its translation is CAWAGQGSEKLFF.

The chain combines TRBV4-2 with TRBJ1-2; tentative D call: TRBD1 (6 bases). Germline V gene sequence: CDR1 LGHNA, CDR2 YNFKEQ. CDR3 size: 17 residues. V was clipped by 4 bases and J by 2 bases, with 20 bases between them. CDR3 in DNA: TGTGCCAGCAGCCCTGGGGGCGACAGCCTCATCAACTATGGCTACACCTTC. Its translation: CASSPGGDSLINYGYTF.

This chain links TRBV5-4 with TRBJ1-1; D uncertain. CDR3 length equals 16 residues. V shed 3 bases and J shed 1 base, with 16 bases lying between them. The germline CDR1 and CDR2 sequences are SGHNT and YYREEE (reference sequence). Here the CDR3 DNA reads TGTGCCAGCAGCTCCGATTCACCGAGGAGGAACACTGAAGCTTTCTTT. It encodes CASSSDSPRRNTEAFF.

This clone was counted a single time. The chain carries TRBV4-1 and TRBJ1-5, with D perhaps TRBD1 (6 bases). V was shortened by 1 base and J by 3 bases, with 10 bases between the two germline ends. The CDR3 is 15 residues long. Germline V CDR1 and CDR2: MGHRA, YSYEKL. CDR3 nucleotides: TGCGCCAGCAGCCAAGGAGGGACAAACAATCAGCCCCAGCATTTT. It codes for CASSQGGTNNQPQHF.

This sequence joins TRBV6-5 and TRBJ2-3; D call uncertain. CDR1 MNHEY and CDR2 SVGAGI come from the germline V gene. The ends were cut back, 0 bases at V and 6 bases at J, with 7 bases in the middle. The CDR3 loop spans 13 amino acids. CDR3 loop: CASSYSPKDTQYF. Written as DNA, the CDR3 is TGTGCCAGCAGTTACTCGCCTAAGGATACGCAGTATTTT.

V gene TRBV5-4 combines with J gene TRBJ1-5, with TRBD1 identical over 10 bases. This CDR3 has 15 amino acids. The germline gives CDR1 SGHNT, CDR2 YYREEE (reference sequence). V was clipped by 0 bases and J by 4 bases; unmatched bases: 1. CDR3 region: CASSLGGQGNQPQHF. CDR3 DNA: TGTGCCAGCAGCTTGGGGGGACAGGGGAATCAGCCCCAGCATTTT.

The chain links TRBV4-2 to TRBJ2-1, with D unresolved. V lost 4 bases and J 6 bases, leaving 13 bases between the germline ends. CDR1 and CDR2 (germline): LGHNA, YNFKEQ. The CDR3 consists of 14 residues. CDR3 residues: CASSLIFSGNEQFF. The CDR3 DNA reads as TGTGCCAGCAGCCTGATTTTTTCGGGCAATGAGCAGTTCTTC.

This clone appeared once. The chain carries TRBV27 and TRBJ1-3, with 9 nucleotides matching TRBD1. CDR1 MNHEY and CDR2 SMNVEV come from the germline V gene (reference sequence). This CDR3 region has 14 residues. V was clipped by 6 bases and J by 2 bases; unmatched bases: 2. CDR3 DNA sequence: TGTGCCAGCAGCAACAGGGGGCCTGGAAACACCATATATTTT. Encoded protein: CASSNRGPGNTIYF.

This clone is a singleton in its sample. J is TRBJ1-2 and V is TRBV30; the match to TRBD1 covers 9 bases. The germline V gene encodes CDR1 GTSNPN and CDR2 SVGIG (reference sequence). The CDR3 spans 16 residues. Trimming cost V 3 bases and J 7 bases; bases outside gene matches: 15. The CDR3 spells CAWSELTGGQYGGYTF. The DNA for the CDR3 is TGTGCCTGGAGCGAATTGACAGGGGGGCAATATGGTGGCTACACCTTC.

This rearrangement joins TRBV6-5 to TRBJ2-3, with no clear D. Germline assignment: CDR1 MNHEY and CDR2 SVGAGI. V shed 0 bases and J shed 6 bases, with 10 bases lying between them. The CDR3 is 14 residues long. CDR3 amino acids: CASSYSWQLDTQYF. For the CDR3, the DNA is TGTGCCAGCAGTTACTCGTGGCAGTTGGATACGCAGTATTTT.

Only one count was recorded for this clone. The CDR3 protein is CASSQVSTGINEQYF. The CDR3 DNA reads TGCGCCAGCAGCCAAGTGTCGACAGGGATCAACGAGCAGTACTTC. The chain combines TRBV4-3 with TRBJ2-7, with TRBD1 matching 7 bases. The length of the CDR3 is 15 residues. Germline V lookup: CDR1 LGHNA, CDR2 YSLEER. V lost 1 base and J lost 5; bases outside the gene matches: 8.

CDR3 loop: CASSEARDYYEQYF. As DNA, the CDR3 is TGTGCCAGCAGTGAAGCTCGGGATTACTACGAGCAGTACTTC. The chain carries TRBV2 and TRBJ2-7, with D possibly matching TRBD2 (5 bases). CDR3 length equals 14 residues. The V and J ends lost 0 bases and 3 bases respectively, with 9 bases between them. From germline, CDR1 is SNHLY and CDR2 FYNNEI.

The J gene is TRBJ1-5, the V gene TRBV2, with D possibly matching TRBD1 (5 bases). V dropped 7 bases and J dropped 6 bases, with 10 bases sitting between them. Germline V lookup: CDR1 SNHLY, CDR2 FYNNEI. This CDR3 is 12 amino acids long. The DNA of the CDR3 is TGTGCCAGCAACCCCACAGGTCAGCCCCAGCATTTT. This gives the protein CASNPTGQPQHF.

This clone was detected only a few times. The chain has TRBV7-8 and TRBJ1-1; D is unresolved. The CDR3 runs 14 residues. Germline CDR1 SGHVS, CDR2 FQNEAQ. The V gene lost 5 bases and the J gene lost 5 bases, with 15 bases spanning the gap. DNA for the CDR3: TGTGCCAGCAGCATTCGAGGGAAGTTGACTGAAGCTTTCTTT. Translating gives CASSIRGKLTEAFF.

The chain couples TRBV29-1 to TRBJ2-1; 14 bases are shared with TRBD2. The J segment lost 0 bases and the V segment lost 3 bases, leaving 7 bases of the junction unmatched. The CDR3 length is 18 residues. Germline V gene data show CDR1 as SQVTM and CDR2 as ANQGSEA. CDR3 nucleotide sequence: TGCAGCGTTGAGGGACTAGCGGGAGAAAGTAGCTCCTACAATGAGCAGTTCTTC. This codes for CSVEGLAGESSSYNEQFF.

In regard to this clone: At one end, the junction sequence differs from germline, possibly due to a read error. V and J are TRBV19 and TRBJ1-6, with D tentatively TRBD1 (5 bases). This CDR3 has 16 amino acids. Germline loops: CDR1 LNHDA, CDR2 SQIVND (reference sequence). The CDR3 loop reads CASSIAAGTYKSPLHF. CDR3 DNA: TGTGCCAGTAGTATCGCCGCGGGGACCTATAAATCACCCCTCCACTTT. The full variable domain, in which reference TRBV19 and TRBJ1-6 provide the parts outside the CDR3, is DGGITQSPKYLFRKEGQNVTLSCEQNLNHDAMYWYRQDPGQGLRLIYYSQIVNDFQKGDIAEGYSVSREKKESFPLTVTSAQKNPTAFYLCASSIAAGTYKSPLHFGNGTRLTVT.

The rearrangement links TRBV5-8 to TRBJ2-7, with 7 bases fitting TRBD1. The germline CDR1 and CDR2 sequences are SGHTS and YDEGEE. There are 15 residues in the CDR3. Unmatched junction bases numbered 11, after V lost 3 bases and J lost 5 bases. The CDR3 reads CASSWGSGGQNEQYF. Written as DNA, the CDR3 is TGTGCCAGCAGCTGGGGGTCAGGGGGACAGAACGAGCAGTACTTC.

The chain is built from TRBV19 and TRBJ2-1; D is possibly TRBD2 (6 bases). V gave up 6 bases and J gave up 9 bases, with 24 bases separating them. CDR1 is LNHDA and CDR2 is SQIVND in the germline V gene (reference sequence). The CDR3 is 16 amino acids. For the CDR3, the DNA is TGTGCCAGTAGATTTAACGTGGGGGAGGCCCCGGGTGAGCAGTTCTTC. It codes for CASRFNVGEAPGEQFF.

V gene TRBV7-9 combines with J gene TRBJ1-3, with D unresolved. Trimming removed 3 bases from V and 1 base from J, with 13 bases in between. CDR3 length: 16 amino acids. Looked up from germline, CDR1 is SEHNR and CDR2 is FQNEAQ (reference sequence). The CDR3 sequence is CASSFGRASSGNTIYF. The CDR3 bases are TGTGCCAGCAGCTTTGGGAGGGCCTCATCTGGAAACACCATATATTTT.

This chain joins TRBV7-6 and TRBJ2-1, with TRBD1 matching over 8 bases. The germline V gene has CDR1 SGHVS and CDR2 FNYEAQ. V dropped 4 bases and J dropped 6; count of bases not matched to a gene: 8. This CDR3 is 15 amino acids long. The CDR3 nucleotides are TGTGCCAGCAGCTCGGACAGGGTAATTGGCAATGAGCAGTTCTTC. It translates to CASSSDRVIGNEQFF.